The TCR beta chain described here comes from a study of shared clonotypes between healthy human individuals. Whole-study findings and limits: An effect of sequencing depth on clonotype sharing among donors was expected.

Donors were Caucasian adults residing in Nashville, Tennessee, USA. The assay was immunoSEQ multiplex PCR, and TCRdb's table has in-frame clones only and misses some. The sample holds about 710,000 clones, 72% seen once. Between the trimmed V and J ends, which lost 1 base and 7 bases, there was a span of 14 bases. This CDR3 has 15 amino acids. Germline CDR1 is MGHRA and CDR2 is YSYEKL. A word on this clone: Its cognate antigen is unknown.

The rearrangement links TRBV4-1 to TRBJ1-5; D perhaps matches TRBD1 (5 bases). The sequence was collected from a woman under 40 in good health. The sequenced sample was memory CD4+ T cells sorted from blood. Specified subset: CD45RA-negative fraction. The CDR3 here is CASSQVEGQGQPQHF. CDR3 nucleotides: TGCGCCAGCAGCCAAGTCGAGGGGCAAGGGCAGCCCCAGCATTTT.